These T cell receptor beta chains were read from a single sample in a study of blood T cell repertoires in COVID-19. Clones were sequenced by immunoSEQ multiplex PCR, and TCRdb holds only the in-frame ones, with some missing. The repertoire holds some 300,000 clones, with approximately 89% as singletons. The sample was PBMCs or T cells enriched from blood (not recorded which). The receptors originated from a woman in her forties or fifties who had been exposed to COVID-19. Each CDR3 is given with its conserved first and last residue. Each record gives: J gene, V gene, clone size, D gene, CDR3 protein, CDR3 DNA. D genes are given only for firm matches. Some rows mark clone size as missing; the rest say once, few, many or name a class of expanded clone.

j_call: TRBJ2-7; v_call: TRBV4-1; clone_size: -; d_call: -; cdr3_aa: CASSQPPNLVSPYEQYF; cdr3_nt: TGCGCCAGCAGCCAACCCCCTAACCTAGTGAGTCCCTACGAGCAGTACTTC
j_call: TRBJ1-6; v_call: TRBV18; clone_size: -; d_call: TRBD1; cdr3_aa: CASSPQGAKDSPLHF; cdr3_nt: TGTGCCAGCTCACCTCAGGGGGCGAAGGATTCACCCCTCCACTTT
j_call: TRBJ2-1; v_call: TRBV28; clone_size: -; d_call: TRBD2; cdr3_aa: CASRRTIAGGLNEQFF; cdr3_nt: TGTGCCAGCAGGCGGACTATCGCGGGGGGATTAAATGAGCAGTTCTTC
j_call: TRBJ2-7; v_call: TRBV10-2; clone_size: -; d_call: -; cdr3_aa: CASNEGSSYEQYF; cdr3_nt: TGCGCCAGCAATGAGGGGAGCTCCTACGAGCAGTACTTC
j_call: TRBJ2-7; v_call: TRBV5-6; clone_size: -; d_call: -; cdr3_aa: CASSLQAGWEQYF; cdr3_nt: TGTGCCAGCAGCTTGCAGGCAGGGTGGGAGCAGTACTTC
j_call: TRBJ2-3; v_call: TRBV7-6; clone_size: -; d_call: -; cdr3_aa: CASSPREGERTDTQYF; cdr3_nt: TGTGCCAGCAGCCCACGCGAGGGGGAGAGGACAGATACGCAGTATTTT
j_call: TRBJ2-7; v_call: TRBV30; clone_size: -; d_call: -; cdr3_aa: CAWTTRRGREQYF; cdr3_nt: TGTGCCTGGACTACCCGTAGGGGCCGGGAGCAGTACTTC
j_call: TRBJ2-7; v_call: TRBV7-8; clone_size: -; d_call: -; cdr3_aa: CASSRSGTQFSYEQYF; cdr3_nt: TGTGCCAGCAGCCGCTCCGGGACACAGTTTTCCTACGAGCAGTACTTC
j_call: TRBJ1-4; v_call: TRBV18; clone_size: few; d_call: -; cdr3_aa: CASSPLGEDNEKLFF; cdr3_nt: TGTGCCAGCTCACCATTGGGGGAGGATAATGAAAAACTGTTTTTT
j_call: TRBJ2-5; v_call: TRBV7-2; clone_size: -; d_call: TRBD2; cdr3_aa: CASSLTSGDQETQYF; cdr3_nt: TGTGCCAGCAGCTTAACTAGCGGAGATCAAGAGACCCAGTACTTC
j_call: TRBJ1-6; v_call: TRBV28; clone_size: -; d_call: TRBD1; cdr3_aa: CASRGQGSSPLHF; cdr3_nt: TGTGCCAGCAGGGGACAGGGGAGTTCACCCCTCCACTTT
j_call: TRBJ2-1; v_call: TRBV5-1; clone_size: once; d_call: -; cdr3_aa: CASSHTGYNEQFF; cdr3_nt: TGCGCCAGCAGCCACACAGGCTACAATGAGCAGTTCTTC
j_call: TRBJ2-4; v_call: TRBV27; clone_size: -; d_call: TRBD1; cdr3_aa: CASSLKPPRQGLNIQYF; cdr3_nt: TGTGCCAGCAGCCTAAAGCCCCCTCGACAGGGCCTTAACATTCAGTACTTC
j_call: TRBJ2-7; v_call: TRBV5-1; clone_size: -; d_call: TRBD1; cdr3_aa: CASRPQGATYEQYF; cdr3_nt: TGCGCCAGCCGACCACAGGGGGCCACCTACGAGCAGTACTTC
j_call: TRBJ2-2; v_call: TRBV2; clone_size: -; d_call: -; cdr3_aa: CARARERRRSGELFF; cdr3_nt: TGTGCCAGAGCGAGAGAGAGGAGGAGATCCGGGGAGCTGTTTTTT
j_call: TRBJ2-7; v_call: TRBV6-5; clone_size: -; d_call: -; cdr3_aa: CASSQNSEQYF; cdr3_nt: TGTGCCAGCAGTCAGAACAGCGAGCAGTACTTC
j_call: TRBJ2-3; v_call: TRBV7-2; clone_size: -; d_call: TRBD2; cdr3_aa: CASSPLAGGTDTQYF; cdr3_nt: TGTGCCAGCAGCCCTTTAGCGGGGGGCACAGATACGCAGTATTTT
j_call: TRBJ1-3; v_call: TRBV5-6; clone_size: -; d_call: -; cdr3_aa: CASSSISGVEGNTIYF; cdr3_nt: TGTGCCAGCAGCTCGATTTCAGGGGTGGAGGGAAACACCATATATTTT
j_call: TRBJ1-5; v_call: TRBV29-1; clone_size: -; d_call: TRBD1; cdr3_aa: CSVAQGARGQPQHF; cdr3_nt: TGCAGCGTCGCTCAGGGGGCGCGGGGTCAGCCCCAGCATTTT
j_call: TRBJ1-3; v_call: TRBV7-8; clone_size: -; d_call: -; cdr3_aa: CASSLARVLSGNTIYF; cdr3_nt: TGTGCCAGCAGCTTAGCCAGGGTCCTCTCTGGAAACACCATATATTTT
j_call: TRBJ1-1; v_call: TRBV21-1; clone_size: -; d_call: -; cdr3_aa: CASSKARSENTEAFF; cdr3_nt: TGTGCCAGCAGCAAAGCGCGGTCAGAGAACACTGAAGCTTTCTTT
j_call: TRBJ1-5; v_call: TRBV15; clone_size: -; d_call: -; cdr3_aa: CATSRDPPGGYQPQHF; cdr3_nt: TGTGCCACCAGCAGAGATCCCCCGGGAGGGTATCAGCCCCAGCATTTT
j_call: TRBJ1-6; v_call: TRBV19; clone_size: -; d_call: TRBD1; cdr3_aa: CASSLGQGVDSPLHF; cdr3_nt: TGTGCCAGTAGTCTGGGACAGGGAGTTGATTCACCCCTCCACTTT
j_call: TRBJ1-1; v_call: TRBV30; clone_size: -; d_call: -; cdr3_aa: CAWSTGKTGSTEAFF; cdr3_nt: TGTGCCTGGAGCACCGGGAAGACAGGTAGCACTGAAGCTTTCTTT
j_call: TRBJ2-7; v_call: TRBV24-1; clone_size: -; d_call: -; cdr3_aa: CATRSRGEHEQYF; cdr3_nt: TGTGCCACCAGATCAAGGGGTGAACACGAGCAGTACTTC
j_call: TRBJ2-1; v_call: TRBV9; clone_size: -; d_call: TRBD1; cdr3_aa: CASSGRTGHNEQFF; cdr3_nt: TGTGCCAGCAGCGGCCGGACAGGGCACAATGAGCAGTTCTTC
j_call: TRBJ1-6; v_call: TRBV28; clone_size: once; d_call: TRBD1; cdr3_aa: CASSSRQGMYNSPLHF; cdr3_nt: TGTGCCAGCAGTTCTAGACAGGGGATGTATAATTCACCCCTCCACTTT
j_call: TRBJ1-4; v_call: TRBV11-3; clone_size: -; d_call: TRBD1; cdr3_aa: CASNQGATNEKLFF; cdr3_nt: TGTGCCAGCAACCAGGGGGCAACTAATGAAAAACTGTTTTTT
j_call: TRBJ1-1; v_call: TRBV30; clone_size: -; d_call: TRBD1; cdr3_aa: CAWSGTGRTEAFF; cdr3_nt: TGTGCCTGGAGTGGGACAGGGAGGACTGAAGCTTTCTTT
j_call: TRBJ1-2; v_call: TRBV29-1; clone_size: -; d_call: TRBD1; cdr3_aa: CSVGTGTNYGYTF; cdr3_nt: TGCAGCGTTGGGACAGGGACTAACTATGGCTACACCTTC
j_call: TRBJ1-4; v_call: TRBV3-1/TRBV3-2; clone_size: few; d_call: -; cdr3_aa: CASSQRRTNEKLFF; cdr3_nt: TGTGCCAGCAGCCAACGGAGGACTAATGAAAAACTGTTTTTT
j_call: TRBJ2-5; v_call: TRBV7-2; clone_size: -; d_call: -; cdr3_aa: CASSSTRLSETQYF; cdr3_nt: TGTGCCAGCAGCTCAACTAGGTTATCAGAGACCCAGTACTTC
j_call: TRBJ1-6; v_call: TRBV6-5; clone_size: once; d_call: TRBD1; cdr3_aa: CAASTGGAPLHF; cdr3_nt: TGTGCCGCCTCCACAGGGGGTGCACCCCTCCACTTT
j_call: TRBJ1-3; v_call: TRBV19; clone_size: -; d_call: -; cdr3_aa: CASRTVSGNTIYF; cdr3_nt: TGTGCCAGTAGGACAGTCTCTGGAAACACCATATATTTT
j_call: TRBJ1-6; v_call: TRBV28; clone_size: -; d_call: TRBD1; cdr3_aa: CASRTGDSPLHF; cdr3_nt: TGTGCCAGCAGAACAGGGGACTCACCCCTCCACTTT
j_call: TRBJ2-7; v_call: TRBV13; clone_size: few; d_call: TRBD1; cdr3_aa: CASSPRRDRGFLHEQYF; cdr3_nt: TGTGCCAGCAGCCCACGCCGGGACAGGGGATTCCTACACGAGCAGTACTTC
j_call: TRBJ1-5; v_call: TRBV15; clone_size: -; d_call: -; cdr3_aa: CATSRDRGNQPQHF; cdr3_nt: TGTGCCACCAGCAGAGACAGGGGTAATCAGCCCCAGCATTTT
j_call: TRBJ1-2; v_call: TRBV6-5; clone_size: -; d_call: TRBD1; cdr3_aa: CASTLQGLANYGYTF; cdr3_nt: TGTGCCAGCACCTTACAGGGGTTAGCTAACTATGGCTACACCTTC
j_call: TRBJ2-3; v_call: TRBV11-2; clone_size: -; d_call: -; cdr3_aa: CASSSKGGSTDTQYF; cdr3_nt: TGTGCCAGCAGCTCCAAGGGGGGGAGCACAGATACGCAGTATTTT
j_call: TRBJ1-2; v_call: TRBV10-3; clone_size: -; d_call: TRBD1; cdr3_aa: CAISHGTGPNYGYTF; cdr3_nt: TGTGCCATCAGCCACGGGACAGGGCCTAACTATGGCTACACCTTC
j_call: TRBJ1-1; v_call: TRBV5-4; clone_size: -; d_call: TRBD1; cdr3_aa: CASSPSIRAYGGTENTEAFF; cdr3_nt: TGTGCCAGCAGCCCATCGATAAGAGCCTACGGCGGGACAGAGAACACTGAAGCTTTCTTT
j_call: TRBJ2-3; v_call: TRBV4-1; clone_size: -; d_call: -; cdr3_aa: CASSQELRDLDTQYF; cdr3_nt: TGCGCCAGCAGCCAAGAGCTCAGGGATTTAGATACGCAGTATTTT
j_call: TRBJ2-5; v_call: TRBV29-1; clone_size: -; d_call: -; cdr3_aa: CSVEKGQRWQETQYF; cdr3_nt: TGCAGCGTTGAAAAAGGACAGCGCTGGCAAGAGACCCAGTACTTC
j_call: TRBJ1-2; v_call: TRBV9; clone_size: -; d_call: TRBD1; cdr3_aa: CASSVTTDTGDPFNYGYTF; cdr3_nt: TGTGCCAGCAGCGTTACCACCGACACAGGGGACCCTTTTAACTATGGCTACACCTTC
j_call: TRBJ1-4; v_call: TRBV6-1; clone_size: -; d_call: TRBD1; cdr3_aa: CASSESDRARLFF; cdr3_nt: TGTGCCAGCAGTGAATCCGACAGGGCGCGACTGTTTTTT
j_call: TRBJ2-7; v_call: TRBV28; clone_size: -; d_call: TRBD1; cdr3_aa: CASRAGQGAYEQYF; cdr3_nt: TGTGCCAGCAGGGCAGGACAGGGGGCCTACGAGCAGTACTTC
j_call: TRBJ1-1; v_call: TRBV6-5; clone_size: -; d_call: TRBD1; cdr3_aa: CASSRTGANTEAFF; cdr3_nt: TGTGCCAGCAGTCGTACAGGGGCCAACACTGAAGCTTTCTTT
j_call: TRBJ1-1; v_call: TRBV28; clone_size: -; d_call: TRBD1; cdr3_aa: CASSPGQPNTEAFF; cdr3_nt: TGTGCCAGCAGTCCGGGACAGCCGAACACTGAAGCTTTCTTT
j_call: TRBJ1-4; v_call: TRBV5-4; clone_size: -; d_call: TRBD1; cdr3_aa: CASSKTGGATNEKLFF; cdr3_nt: TGTGCCAGCAGCAAGACAGGGGGAGCAACTAATGAAAAACTGTTTTTT
j_call: TRBJ2-7; v_call: TRBV2; clone_size: -; d_call: -; cdr3_aa: CASIASGSRRQAPGLLYEQYF; cdr3_nt: TGTGCCAGCATTGCTTCCGGCTCCCGACGACAGGCTCCTGGGTTACTTTACGAGCAGTACTTC
j_call: TRBJ2-4; v_call: TRBV29-1; clone_size: -; d_call: -; cdr3_aa: CSAAVAKNIQYF; cdr3_nt: TGCAGCGCTGCGGTAGCCAAAAACATTCAGTACTTC
j_call: TRBJ2-2; v_call: TRBV19; clone_size: -; d_call: -; cdr3_aa: CASSPTRIIGGTGELFF; cdr3_nt: TGTGCCAGTAGTCCAACGAGGATCATCGGTGGCACCGGGGAGCTGTTTTTT